The next 14 T cell receptor beta chains were all read from a single sample in a study of shared clonotypes between healthy human individuals. Here immunoSEQ multiplex PCR was the method, and the copy in TCRdb shows in-frame clones only, minus some. This table holds roughly 680,000 clones, 55% to 75% found once. Sequenced sample: memory CD4+ T cells sorted from blood. Subset denoted: CD45RA-negative fraction. The receptors come from a woman aged 25 to 39 in good health.

This chain connects TRBV4-2 to TRBJ2-3, with TRBD2 matching over 7 bases. V lost 8 bases to trimming and J lost 1 base; unmatched junction nucleotides: 3. There are 13 residues in the CDR3. Germline values: CDR1 LGHNA, CDR2 YNFKEQ. The CDR3 sequence: CASGRERTDTQYF. The CDR3 DNA follows: TGTGCCAGCGGGCGGGAGCGCACAGATACGCAGTATTTT.

This clone showed up just a few times. The chain recombines TRBV30 with TRBJ1-1, with TRBD1 identical over 8 bases. The CDR3 sequence is 14 residues long. Germline trimming cut 2 bases from V and 4 bases from J; bases unmatched to any gene: 6. CDR1 and CDR2 (germline): GTSNPN, SVGIG (reference sequence). The CDR3 protein is CAWSSDRVVTEAFF. The CDR3 bases are TGTGCCTGGAGTTCGGACAGGGTTGTCACTGAAGCTTTCTTT.

There are a few counts of this clone. Within the sample, other DNA sequences also encode this same CDR3. The gene calls are TRBV10-1 and TRBJ1-1, with D unclear. The CDR3 has 13 residues. Germline CDR1 WNHNN, CDR2 SYGVQD (reference sequence). Trimming left V 2 bases short and J 3 bases short, with 7 bases between. This CDR3 reads CASSENRDTEAFF. Written as DNA, the CDR3 is TGCGCCAGCAGTGAGAACCGGGACACTGAAGCTTTCTTT.

This clone was seen once. J is TRBJ2-5 and V is TRBV5-1; unclear D gene. The end of the DNA is better explained by TRBJ2-7, so the J call may be wrong. The germline V gene has CDR1 SGHRS and CDR2 YFSETQ. The CDR3 covers 12 residues. DNA of the CDR3: TGCGCCAGCAGCTTAGATCGGTACGAGCAGTACTTC. Protein sequence: CASSLDRYEQYF.

This sequence joins TRBV10-3 and TRBJ2-7; D unresolved. V was shortened by 0 bases and J by 10 bases, with 13 bases between the two germline ends. CDR3 length: 13 amino acids. CDR1 and CDR2 from the germline V gene are ENHRY and SYGVKD. The CDR3 sequence: CAISESERSDQYF. In DNA, the CDR3 is TGTGCCATCAGTGAGTCGGAAAGGTCGGACCAGTACTTC.

V gene TRBV2 combines with J gene TRBJ2-1; no clear D. The CDR3 has 13 amino acids. Trimming took off 2 bases at V and 11 bases at J, with 13 bases between the two ends. The germline V gene has CDR1 SNHLY and CDR2 FYNNEI. CDR3 in amino acids: CASSESASGKQFF. The DNA for the CDR3 is TGTGCCAGCAGTGAAAGCGCGTCTGGGAAGCAGTTCTTC.

The V call is TRBV11-2, the J call TRBJ2-7; 10 bases agree with TRBD2. The CDR3 has 15 residues. The ends lost 5 bases at V and 2 bases at J; junction bases unmatched: 6. CDR1 is SGHAT and CDR2 is FQNNGV in the germline V gene. The CDR3 coding sequence is TGTGCCAGCAGCGCGGGACTAGCGCTAACCTACGAGCAGTACTTC. Amino acids: CASSAGLALTYEQYF. The whole variable domain, remainder taken from reference TRBV11-2 and TRBJ2-7, is EAGVAQSPRYKIIEKRQSVAFWCNPISGHATLYWYQQILGQGPKLLIQFQNNGVVDDSQLPKDRFSAERLKGVDSTLKIQPAKLEDSAVYLCASSAGLALTYEQYFGPGTRLTVT.

This chain uses TRBV5-1 with TRBJ2-1; D may correspond to TRBD1 or TRBD2 (6 bases each). V shed 4 bases and J shed 7 bases, with 18 bases lying between them. The germline gives CDR1 SGHRS, CDR2 YFSETQ. This CDR3 spans 15 amino acids. CDR3 protein: CASSPRGAGVNEQFF. As DNA, the CDR3 is TGCGCCAGCAGCCCAAGGGGGGCAGGGGTGAATGAGCAGTTCTTC.

The chain recombines TRBV6-5 with TRBJ2-7, with TRBD1 identical over 12 bases. The junction had 8 bases not matched to a gene; V was cut back by 4 bases and J by 7 bases. Germline V gene data show CDR1 as MNHEY and CDR2 as SVGAGI. This CDR3 region has 15 residues. The CDR3, as DNA: TGTGCCAGCAGTTCCTGGGGACAGGGGGCGAGGGAGCAGTACTTC. Translated: CASSSWGQGAREQYF.

CDR3 region: CASSSPASGATDTQYF. In nucleotides, the CDR3 is TGTGCCAGCAGTTCCCCAGCTAGCGGGGCCACAGATACGCAGTATTTT. The chain couples TRBV28 to TRBJ2-3, with 9 bases aligning to TRBD2. Germline trimming cut 4 bases from V and 2 bases from J; bases unmatched to any gene: 7. The CDR3 covers 16 residues. Looked up from germline, CDR1 is MDHEN and CDR2 is SYDVKM.

A remark on this clone: This sequence is one base from a far larger clone and is likely a read error. The V gene is TRBV11-2, the J gene TRBJ2-1; weak D call: TRBD2 (6 bases). The CDR3 length is 15 residues. The V end lost 0 bases, the J end lost 0 bases, and 6 bases lay between the germline ends. Germline V CDR1 and CDR2: SGHAT, FQNNGV. The CDR3 loop is CASSLEGGSYNEQFF. In DNA, the CDR3 is TGTGCCAGCAGCTTAGAGGGGGGCTCCTACAATGAGCAGTTCTTC.

This clone was recorded many times. CDR3 residues: CASSQAKPPYEQYF. In DNA, the CDR3 is TGCGCCAGCAGCCAAGCCAAACCGCCCTACGAGCAGTACTTC. This rearrangement joins TRBV4-1 to TRBJ2-7; the D is unclear. The CDR3 has 14 residues. Per germline, CDR1 MGHRA and CDR2 YSYEKL. V lost 1 base and J 2 bases, leaving 9 bases between the germline ends.

The chain couples TRBV19 to TRBJ1-2; a possible D gene is TRBD1 (6 bases). V gave up 4 bases and J gave up 4 bases, with 19 bases separating them. This CDR3 comprises 16 residues. The V gene's germline CDR1 is LNHDA and CDR2 SQIVND (reference sequence). Here the CDR3 reads CASSTQRGSDSYGYTF. The DNA for the CDR3 is TGTGCCAGTAGTACACAGAGGGGGTCCGATAGCTATGGCTACACCTTC.

The chain couples TRBV5-5 to TRBJ2-1; TRBD2 aligns across 10 bases. V gave up 6 bases and J gave up 13 bases; unmatched junction bases: 16. Germline V gene data show CDR1 as SGHKS and CDR2 as YYEKEE (reference sequence). There are 15 residues in the CDR3. The CDR3 nucleotides read TGTGCCAGCACCGGTTGGGCTAGCGGGAGTCCCGGACAGTTCTTC. Translating gives CASTGWASGSPGQFF.